Below are 2 T cell receptor beta chains sequenced from a single sample in a study of chemoradiotherapy in HPV16-positive cancers. The table came from immunoSEQ multiplex PCR; TCRdb's copy has only in-frame clones and leaves some out. The sample has around 13,000 clones, less than 80% seen once; the top ten hold less than 10%. The sample was acquired from a patient who underwent chemoradiotherapy. The origin of the receptors is a human donor with HPV-associated anogenital cancer.

The chain is built from TRBV5-1 and TRBJ2-7; possible D gene TRBD2, 6 bases. The CDR3 extends over 15 amino acids. With 0 bases removed from V and 4 bases from J, the gap between germline ends came to 14 bases. The germline V gene encodes CDR1 SGHRS and CDR2 YFSETQ. The CDR3 nucleotides read TGCGCCAGCAGCTTGGCCTTAGCGGACGGTTACGAGCAGTACTTC. Translation gives CASSLALADGYEQYF. The variable domain in full, completed from reference TRBV5-1 and TRBJ2-7, reads KAGVTQTPRYLIKTRGQQVTLSCSPISGHRSVSWYQQTPGQGLQFLFEYFSETQRNKGNFPGRFSGRQFSNSRSEMNVSTLELGDSALYLCASSLALADGYEQYFGPGTRLTVT.

The sample holds one count of this clone. The chain has TRBV28 and TRBJ2-7; D is ambiguous. With 5 bases removed from V and 6 bases from J, the gap between germline ends came to 11 bases. This CDR3 is built from 12 residues. Per the germline V gene, CDR1 is MDHEN and CDR2 is SYDVKM. The CDR3 DNA reads as TGTGCCAGCAGTATACTGAGGCGCGAGCAGTACTTC. Translation: CASSILRREQYF.